This T cell receptor (beta chain) is drawn from a study of T cell responses to AZD1222 COVID-19 vaccine. A note on this clone: Its specificity is not known.

The CDR3 spans 15 residues. The germline CDR1 and CDR2 sequences are SGHAT and FQNNGV. V trimming: 4 bases; J trimming: 4 bases; junction bases outside the gene matches: 6. Data came from immunoSEQ multiplex PCR; TCRdb stores just in-frame clones and leaves some out. The table includes tens of thousands of clones, about 88% detected once. Notes on the study in general: Donors in the cohort were predominantly white British and more often female, and clonal diversity was possibly underestimated. Only 5 or 6 AZD1222 recipients tested seropositive at baseline. Receipt of two AZD1222 doses was followed by a rise in Spike-specific TCR breadth and depth. At 160-218 and 743-854, vaccine-associated CD4 TCRs were dominant, and they spanned spike.

The TCR comes from an adult in good health. V gene TRBV11-2 combines with J gene TRBJ1-1; 10 bases are a match to TRBD1. The sample here was peripheral blood, taken on day 0 of AZD1222 vaccination. The CDR3 spells CASSSATGGFTEAFF. DNA of the CDR3: TGTGCCAGCAGCTCCGCGACAGGGGGCTTCACTGAAGCTTTCTTT.